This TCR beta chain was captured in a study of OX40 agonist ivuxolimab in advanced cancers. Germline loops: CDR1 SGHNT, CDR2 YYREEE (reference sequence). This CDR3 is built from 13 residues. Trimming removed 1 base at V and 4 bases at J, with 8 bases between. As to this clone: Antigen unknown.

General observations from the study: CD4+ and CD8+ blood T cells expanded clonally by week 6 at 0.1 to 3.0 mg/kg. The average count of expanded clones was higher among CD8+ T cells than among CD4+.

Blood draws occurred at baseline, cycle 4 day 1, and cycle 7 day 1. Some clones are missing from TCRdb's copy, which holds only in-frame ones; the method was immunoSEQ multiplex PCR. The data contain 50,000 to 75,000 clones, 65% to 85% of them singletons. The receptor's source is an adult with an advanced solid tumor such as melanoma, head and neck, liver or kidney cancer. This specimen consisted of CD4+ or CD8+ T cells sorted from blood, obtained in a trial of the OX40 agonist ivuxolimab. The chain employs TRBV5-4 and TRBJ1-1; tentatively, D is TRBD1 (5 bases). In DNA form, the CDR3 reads TGTGCCAGCAGCTTGCGGGGGATCACTGAAGCTTTCTTT. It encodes CASSLRGITEAFF.